This is a list of T cell receptor beta chains from one sample in a study of Ad26.COV2.S vaccination and SARS-CoV-2 variants. Using immunoSEQ multiplex PCR, the repertoire was profiled, and TCRdb retains in-frame clones only, with some absent. The repertoire includes under 400,000 clones, about nine tenths of them detected once, and more than 3% sits in the top ten. The sequences come from peripheral blood, collected in a trial of Ad26.COV2.S vaccine versus placebo. The receptor set was obtained from a person between 18 and 60 years old who received the Ad26.COV2.S COVID-19 vaccine or a placebo. Each CDR3 is given with its conserved first and last residue. The D gene is left open where the match is weak. Not all rows give a size; the values are once, few, many and, for expanded clones, a class.

j_call d_call v_call clone_size cdr3_aa cdr3_nt
TRBJ2-1 TRBD2 TRBV19 . CASSMGGGRNEQFF TGTGCCAGTAGTATGGGCGGGGGGCGCAATGAGCAGTTCTTC
TRBJ2-1 . TRBV12-3/TRBV12-4 . CASAQRVEQFF TGTGCCAGCGCTCAGCGGGTTGAGCAGTTCTTC
TRBJ1-1 . TRBV6-5 . CASRWTGDKEAFF TGTGCCAGCAGGTGGACGGGTGATAAAGAAGCTTTCTTT
TRBJ1-2 . TRBV18 . CASSPRGDGYTF TGTGCCAGCTCACCAAGAGGGGACGGCTACACCTTC
TRBJ2-2 . TRBV15 . CATSRDWGTGELFF TGTGCCACCAGCAGAGATTGGGGGACCGGGGAGCTGTTTTTT
TRBJ2-1 . TRBV11-2 . CASSLGERKQFF TGTGCCAGCAGCTTAGGTGAGCGGAAGCAGTTCTTC
TRBJ2-7 TRBD1 TRBV11-3 once CASSLDAGTGSYEQYF TGTGCCAGCAGCTTAGACGCCGGGACAGGGAGCTACGAGCAGTACTTC
TRBJ1-2 . TRBV12-3/TRBV12-4 . CASSFGRYGYTF TGTGCCAGCAGTTTTGGGCGTTACGGCTACACCTTC
TRBJ2-1 . TRBV13 . CASSLLVNGGQENEQFF TGTGCCAGCAGCTTATTGGTAAACGGGGGGCAGGAAAATGAGCAGTTCTTC
TRBJ2-2 . TRBV9 . CASSPQPETTGELFF TGTGCCAGCAGCCCTCAGCCAGAGACCACCGGGGAGCTGTTTTTT